This TCR beta chain emerged from a study of blood T cell repertoires in COVID-19. About the research overall: PBMCs, B-cell-depleted T cells, or T cells were the source of the cDNA or gDNA that made up the material.

This clone was counted only a few times. Data came from immunoSEQ multiplex PCR; TCRdb stores just in-frame clones and leaves some out. The repertoire holds 150,000 to 200,000 clones, with 80% to 90% as singletons. The sequenced material came from peripheral blood. This sequence originates from a man aged 50 to 60 with active or convalescent COVID-19.

CDR3 nucleotides: TGTGCCATCAGATCTTCTGGAAACACCATATATTTT. This codes for CAIRSSGNTIYF. The rearrangement links TRBV10-3 to TRBJ1-3; no reliable D call. Per the germline V gene, CDR1 is ENHRY and CDR2 is SYGVKD. The CDR3 covers 12 residues. The V and J ends lost 6 bases and 1 base respectively, with 4 bases between them.